This T cell receptor beta chain was retrieved from a study of blood T cell repertoires in COVID-19. Study summary: Nucleic acid was either cDNA or gDNA, and it came from T cells, B-cell-depleted T cells, or PBMCs.

This CDR3 spans 15 amino acids. V was pared by 4 bases and J by 4 bases, with 14 bases between. Per germline, CDR1 SGHRS and CDR2 YFSETQ. Profiled with immunoSEQ multiplex PCR; TCRdb holds only in-frame clones, not every one. This sample has 45,000 to 70,000 clones; about nine tenths occur once, and the top ten carry 20% to 25%. Seattle-derived patients entered the study during active infection and were followed longitudinally. The chain is built from TRBV5-1 and TRBJ2-2, with D possibly matching TRBD1 (6 bases). The origin of this receptor is a woman aged 80 or older with COVID-19, enrolled during active disease. What was sequenced was peripheral blood. CDR3 DNA: TGCGCCAGCAGCGTGGGACACGCGACCACCGGGGAGCTGTTTTTT. Protein product: CASSVGHATTGELFF.